These 21 T cell receptor beta chains were all obtained from the same sample, sequenced in a study of blood T cell repertoires in COVID-19. Some clones are missing from TCRdb's copy, which holds only in-frame ones; the method was immunoSEQ multiplex PCR. The sample includes 90,000 or so clones, about two thirds of them seen just once. Sequencing was carried out using peripheral blood. Source of these receptors: a woman of 80 years or more with acute or convalescent COVID-19.

This clone was detected many times. The genes are TRBV4-2 and TRBJ1-1, with 7 nucleotides matching TRBD1. The CDR3 is 15 amino acids. Germline CDR1 and CDR2: LGHNA and YNFKEQ. The J segment lost 4 bases and the V segment lost 0 bases, leaving 5 bases of the junction unmatched. CDR3 bases: TGTGCCAGCAGCCAAGAAACCGACAGGGCCACTGAAGCTTTCTTT. It encodes CASSQETDRATEAFF.

The rearrangement joins TRBV5-1 to TRBJ1-3, with D tentatively TRBD1 (6 bases). CDR3 length equals 12 residues. Trimming stripped 4 bases from V and 9 bases from J, with 11 bases between. Germline V gene data show CDR1 as SGHRS and CDR2 as YFSETQ. The CDR3 spells CASSETGPTIYF. The CDR3 nucleotides are TGCGCCAGCAGCGAAACAGGGCCCACCATATATTTT.

The chain combines TRBV5-4 with TRBJ2-3; 11 bases match TRBD2. Unmatched junction bases numbered 6, after V lost 4 bases and J lost 5 bases. The CDR3 is 15 amino acids. Germline V CDR1 and CDR2: SGHNT, YYREEE (reference sequence). The CDR3 loop is CASSAGLAGKDTQYF. As DNA, the CDR3 is TGTGCCAGCAGCGCAGGACTAGCGGGTAAAGATACGCAGTATTTT.

The table lists this clone with a few counts. V is TRBV18 and J is TRBJ1-3; tentatively, D is TRBD1 (5 bases). Germline assignment: CDR1 KGHSH and CDR2 LQKENI. V was clipped by 0 bases and J by 0 bases, with 12 bases between them. The CDR3 loop spans 17 amino acids. The CDR3 region is CASSPPDTLSSGNTIYF. In DNA, the CDR3 is TGTGCCAGCTCACCACCGGACACCTTGAGCTCTGGAAACACCATATATTTT.

The chain links TRBV5-1 to TRBJ2-3, with TRBD2 as a possible D gene (5 bases). V shed 4 bases and J shed 0 bases, with 12 bases lying between them. This CDR3 comprises 15 residues. Germline V gene sequence: CDR1 SGHRS, CDR2 YFSETQ. The CDR3 protein is CASSPHAGSTDTQYF. CDR3 DNA sequence: TGCGCCAGCAGCCCCCACGCGGGTAGCACAGATACGCAGTATTTT.

This rearrangement joins TRBV4-3 to TRBJ2-3; 8 bases are a match to TRBD1. V was pared by 4 bases and J by 4 bases, with 10 bases of the junction left unmatched. This CDR3 comprises 16 residues. The V gene's germline CDR1 is LGHNA and CDR2 YSLEER. CDR3 region: CASSRTGGTGSDTQYF. Written as DNA, the CDR3 is TGCGCCAGCAGCCGGACTGGCGGGACAGGCTCAGATACGCAGTATTTT.

The sample holds one count of this clone. V and J are TRBV6-4 and TRBJ1-2; TRBD1 aligns across 8 bases. The V gene's germline CDR1 is MRHNA and CDR2 SNTAGT. This CDR3 has 14 residues. The ends lost 4 bases at V and 8 bases at J; junction bases unmatched: 9. CDR3 protein: CASSAVPRTGGYTF. In DNA form, the CDR3 reads TGTGCCAGCAGTGCGGTACCCAGGACAGGGGGCTACACCTTC.

The chain links TRBV5-4 to TRBJ2-2; TRBD2 aligns across 7 bases. CDR3 size: 17 residues. V trimming: 0 bases; J trimming: 0 bases; junction bases outside the gene matches: 5. Germline assignment: CDR1 SGHNT and CDR2 YYREEE (reference sequence). CDR3 nucleotides: TGTGCCAGCAGCTTGGACGGCGGGGGTACGAACACCGGGGAGCTGTTTTTT. Its translation is CASSLDGGGTNTGELFF.

This sequence joins TRBV6-5 and TRBJ1-2; no clear D. Per the germline V gene, CDR1 is MNHEY and CDR2 is SVGAGI. The CDR3 sequence is 13 residues long. The germline V and J ends were trimmed by 7 bases and 7 bases, with 16 bases remaining between them. In nucleotides, the CDR3 is TGTGCCAGCACTAAACCTGGAGGTTTTGGCTACACCTTC. It yields the protein CASTKPGGFGYTF.

This clone was detected only once. The chain recombines TRBV19 with TRBJ2-2; D may be TRBD1 (6 bases). CDR3 length: 16 residues. Deletions cut 9 bases from V and 0 bases from J, with 17 bases between. Germline values: CDR1 LNHDA, CDR2 SQIVND (reference sequence). Here the CDR3 reads CASKDRHVANTGELFF. CDR3 nucleotides: TGTGCCAGCAAAGACAGGCACGTCGCGAACACCGGGGAGCTGTTTTTT.

The chain has TRBV18 and TRBJ2-3, with 14 bases identical to TRBD2. Germline-derived CDR1 and CDR2 are KGHSH and LQKENI. J was trimmed by 1 base and V by 1 base; bases with no gene match: 1. The CDR3 has 17 amino acids. CDR3 amino acids: CASSPRGLAGGTDTQYF. The CDR3, as DNA: TGTGCCAGCTCACCACGGGGACTAGCGGGGGGCACAGATACGCAGTATTTT.

CDR3: CASSGRDTYTEAFF. The CDR3, as DNA: TGTGCCAGCAGCGGACGGGACACCTACACTGAAGCTTTCTTT. This sequence joins TRBV3-1 (or the pseudogene TRBV3-2) and TRBJ1-1; D possibly corresponds to TRBD1 (6 bases). The CDR3 is made up of 14 amino acids. Germline loops: CDR1 LGHDT, CDR2 YNNKEL (reference sequence). V lost 5 bases, J lost 3 bases, and 13 bases lay in between.

With regard to this clone: The junction departs from germline at one end; a sequencing error may be responsible. V gene TRBV12-5 combines with J gene TRBJ1-2; 7 bases fit TRBD1. The CDR3 is 14 amino acids. The germline V gene has CDR1 LGHNT and CDR2 FRNRAP. The chain's CDR3 is CASGLGRQGPTHSF. The CDR3 DNA follows: TGTGCTAGTGGTTTGGGGAGACAGGGCCCGACTCATTCCTTC.

This clone has ten or more counts. This sample includes further DNA sequences coding for the same CDR3. This chain links TRBV7-9 with TRBJ2-7; D possibly corresponds to TRBD2 (5 bases). Germline CDR1 reads SEHNR; CDR2 reads FQNEAQ (reference sequence). V lost 3 bases, J lost 6 bases, and 6 bases lay in between. CDR3 length equals 11 residues. Here the CDR3 DNA reads TGTGCCAGCAGCTTGGCGGGCGAGCAGTACTTC. Translated, it gives CASSLAGEQYF.

The chain employs TRBV12-5 and TRBJ1-4, with 7 nucleotides matching TRBD1. This CDR3 is built from 15 residues. CDR1 is LGHNT and CDR2 is FRNRAP in the germline V gene. V lost 3 bases to trimming and J lost 5 bases; unmatched junction nucleotides: 6. The DNA of the CDR3 is TGTGCTAGTGGTTTAAACACAGGGGTAAATGAAAAACTGTTTTTT. Its translation is CASGLNTGVNEKLFF. Supplemented by reference TRBV12-5 and TRBJ1-4, the full variable domain reads DARVTQTPRHKVTEMGQEVTMRCQPILGHNTVFWYRQTMMQGLELLAYFRNRAPLDDSGMPKDRFSAEMPDATLATLKIQPSEPRDSAVYFCASGLNTGVNEKLFFGSGTQLSVL.

This chain links TRBV6-2 or TRBV6-3 with TRBJ2-5; D call uncertain. Germline lookup yields CDR1 MNHEY and CDR2 SVGEGT. V was cut by 0 bases and J by 5 bases, with 10 bases left in between. The CDR3 sequence is 14 residues long. CDR3 nucleotide sequence: TGTGCCAGCAGTTACTCTGGCTTCGGGGAGACCCAGTACTTC. It specifies CASSYSGFGETQYF.

CDR3 region: CASSLSLAGSNTGELFF. CDR3 DNA sequence: TGCGCCAGCAGCCTCTCCTTGGCGGGGTCAAACACCGGGGAGCTGTTTTTT. This chain joins TRBV5-1 and TRBJ2-2; tentative D call: TRBD2 (6 bases). The V gene's germline CDR1 is SGHRS and CDR2 YFSETQ. This CDR3 has 17 residues. V was pared by 4 bases and J by 2 bases, with 18 bases between.

The V and J genes are TRBV12-3 or TRBV12-4 and TRBJ1-2, with a tentative D call TRBD1 (6 bases). V was clipped by 4 bases and J by 9 bases, with 15 bases between them. The CDR3 totals 13 residues. The CDR3 spells CASSWTAVLSYTF. The CDR3 DNA sequence: TGTGCCAGCAGTTGGACAGCCGTCCTAAGCTACACCTTC.

The chain has TRBV5-4 and TRBJ2-2; 8 bases match TRBD1. The CDR3 totals 13 residues. Germline CDR1 and CDR2: SGHNT and YYREEE (reference sequence). The V and J ends lost 4 bases and 7 bases, in that order; junction bases with no gene match: 3. The CDR3, as DNA: TGTGCCAGCAGCCAGGGGGCGGTCGGGGAGCTGTTTTTT. It is translated as CASSQGAVGELFF.

This chain links TRBV7-6 with TRBJ2-3; TRBD1 aligns across 11 bases. CDR3 size: 16 residues. J gave up 4 bases and V 1 base, and 4 bases lay outside the gene matches. CDR1 SGHVS and CDR2 FNYEAQ come from the germline V gene. The CDR3 here is CASSLEGQGGADTQYF. CDR3 sequence (DNA): TGTGCCAGCAGCTTAGAGGGACAGGGGGGAGCAGATACGCAGTATTTT.

V usage is TRBV7-9 and J usage is TRBJ2-1, with 9 positions matching TRBD1. With V trimmed by 5 bases and J by 4 bases, 6 bases remained unmatched. This CDR3 is built from 15 residues. Germline loops: CDR1 SEHNR, CDR2 FQNEAQ (reference sequence). In nucleotides, the CDR3 is TGTGCCAGCAGCCCCGTGGGGACAGGGTACAATGAGCAGTTCTTC. It encodes CASSPVGTGYNEQFF.